The next 19 T cell receptor beta chains were all read from a single sample in a study of blood T cells in healthy people across ages. A sample-barcoded 5' primer and a J-beta primer mix were used in a second PCR of roughly 7 to 11 cycles. TCRdb passed the 5' RACE reads through MiXCR, listing each CDR3 protein once. In the table there are roughly 800,000 distinct CDR3 sequences, roughly 64% of which are singletons. Sequencing was performed on blood. All receptors derive from a young man in good health.

The J gene is TRBJ2-1, the V gene TRBV12-3 or TRBV12-4; possibly TRBD2 for D (7 bases). Trimming removed 2 bases from V and 4 bases from J, with 12 bases in between. This CDR3 is 15 amino acids long. The CDR3 DNA is TGTGCCAGCAGTTTATGGGGGGGCGGGTACAATGAGCAGTTCTTC. Translated, it gives CASSLWGGGYNEQFF.

V usage is TRBV6-2 or TRBV6-3 and J usage is TRBJ2-7, with 7 bases that match TRBD1. This CDR3 is built from 13 residues. The trim removed 8 bases at V and 1 base at J, leaving 5 bases unmatched. Germline assignment: CDR1 MNHEY and CDR2 SVGEGT. This CDR3 reads CASGDSQSYEQYF. CDR3 nucleotide sequence: TGTGCCAGCGGGGACAGCCAGTCCTACGAGCAGTACTTC.

The chain employs TRBV4-2 and TRBJ2-2, with D unresolved. The germline V and J ends were trimmed by 3 bases and 1 base, with 12 bases remaining between them. Germline CDR1 is LGHNA and CDR2 is YNFKEQ. The length of the CDR3 is 16 residues. Here the CDR3 reads CASSHVIHLNTGELFF. The CDR3 DNA is TGTGCCAGCAGCCATGTAATACACCTGAACACCGGGGAGCTGTTTTTT.

This clonotype came up a few times. Its ends do not fully match the called genes, so a read error is possible. The chain links TRBV28 to TRBJ2-5; weak D call: TRBD2 (5 bases). The CDR3 covers 12 residues. Germline V gene data show CDR1 as MDHEN and CDR2 as SYDVKM. CDR3 amino acids: CAGSTRRVEQYF. The CDR3, as DNA: TGTGCCGGCAGTACACGGCGGGTTGAGCAGTACTTC.

This clonotype was seen just once. The V call is TRBV6-5, the J call TRBJ2-1, with 12 positions matching TRBD1. J was trimmed by 3 bases and V by 6 bases; bases with no gene match: 6. In germline, CDR1 is MNHEY, CDR2 SVGAGI. The CDR3 covers 16 residues. CDR3 region: CASSPGTGGHYNEQFF. As DNA, the CDR3 is TGTGCCAGCAGCCCTGGGACAGGGGGCCACTACAATGAGCAGTTCTTC.

The J gene is TRBJ2-1, the V gene TRBV7-3, with 8 nucleotides matching TRBD1. The CDR3 totals 16 residues. The ends lost 5 bases at V and 7 bases at J; junction bases unmatched: 13. Germline assignment: CDR1 SGHTA and CDR2 FQGTGA. The DNA for the CDR3 is TGTGCCAGCAGCCCGGGGAAAACAGGGGGAAGGAATGAGCAGTTCTTC. Its protein is CASSPGKTGGRNEQFF.

This clonotype was seen a handful of times. This chain connects TRBV11-1 to TRBJ1-2; 9 bases line up with TRBD1. CDR1 SGHAT and CDR2 FQDESV come from the germline V gene (reference sequence). The CDR3 runs 13 residues. With V trimmed by 5 bases and J by 4 bases, 2 bases remained unmatched. This CDR3 reads CASSEGQGYGYTF. Written as DNA, the CDR3 is TGTGCCAGCAGCGAGGGACAGGGCTATGGCTACACCTTC.

CDR3 sequence reads: CASSGDIGGNEQFF. CDR3 nucleotide sequence: TGTGCCAGCAGCGGGGACATCGGAGGGAATGAGCAGTTCTTC. The rearrangement uses TRBV5-4 and TRBJ2-1; D assignment may be TRBD1 or TRBD2 (6 bases each). Germline CDR1 is SGHNT and CDR2 is YYREEE (reference sequence). V was cut by 4 bases and J by 7 bases, with 15 bases left in between. This CDR3 contains 14 residues.

The V and J genes are TRBV7-3 and TRBJ2-5; 12 positions agree with TRBD2. The J call could be wrong; TRBJ2-7 is a better fit for the DNA end. The CDR3 is 17 amino acids. Germline loops: CDR1 SGHTA, CDR2 FQGTGA. The CDR3 region is CASSLMGAGLAGHEQYF. DNA of the CDR3: TGTGCCAGCAGCTTAATGGGTGCTGGACTAGCGGGACACGAGCAGTACTTC.

This chain uses TRBV7-6 with TRBJ2-3; D perhaps matches TRBD1 (5 bases). This CDR3 contains 15 residues. V shed 1 base and J shed 3 bases, with 11 bases lying between them. Germline V lookup: CDR1 SGHVS, CDR2 FNYEAQ. In DNA form, the CDR3 reads TGTGCCAGCAGCTTAGTCCAGGGTAAAACAGATACGCAGTATTTT. Its protein product is CASSLVQGKTDTQYF.

This clonotype has just a few counts. V and J are TRBV29-1 and TRBJ2-1; TRBD2 matches at 9 bases. Germline CDR1 SQVTM, CDR2 ANQGSEA. This CDR3 spans 13 amino acids. J was trimmed by 8 bases and V by 8 bases; bases with no gene match: 10. CDR3 residues: CSMPREGGDEQFF. The CDR3 region has the DNA TGCAGCATGCCGCGGGAGGGCGGCGATGAGCAGTTCTTC.

The rearrangement joins TRBV5-1 to TRBJ2-5; possibly TRBD1 for D (6 bases). The CDR3 loop spans 14 amino acids. CDR1 is SGHRS, CDR2 YFSETQ, per germline. Deletions cut 4 bases from V and 3 bases from J, with 13 bases between. CDR3 coding DNA: TGCGCCAGCAGCCCCACTGCAGGGGAAGAGACCCAGTACTTC. Its translation is CASSPTAGEETQYF.

This clonotype was found many times. CDR3 sequence: CASSTGQHNEQFF. The DNA for the CDR3 is TGTGCCAGCAGTACCGGACAGCACAATGAGCAGTTCTTC. The chain uses TRBV6-5 and TRBJ2-1; a weak D match, TRBD1 (6 bases). The CDR3 totals 13 residues. V was cut by 5 bases and J by 5 bases, with 10 bases left in between. In germline, CDR1 is MNHEY, CDR2 SVGAGI.

The chain combines TRBV7-9 with TRBJ1-2, with D uncertain. CDR1 is SEHNR, CDR2 FQNEAQ, per germline (reference sequence). The V and J ends lost 6 bases and 3 bases respectively, with 8 bases between them. The CDR3 loop spans 12 amino acids. CDR3 in amino acids: CASSISDYGYTF. The CDR3 DNA sequence: TGTGCCAGCAGTATATCGGACTATGGCTACACCTTC.

Here the CDR3 reads CSVPYLGNTEAFF. The CDR3 bases are TGCAGCGTACCTTACTTGGGAAACACTGAAGCTTTCTTT. This chain connects TRBV29-1 to TRBJ1-1; D not resolved. Germline V gene data show CDR1 as SQVTM and CDR2 as ANQGSEA. This CDR3 has 13 residues. V gave up 6 bases and J gave up 2 bases, with 13 bases separating them.

This CDR3 is CSARGFGTSGTDTQYF. Here the CDR3 DNA reads TGCAGTGCTAGAGGGTTCGGGACTAGCGGCACAGATACGCAGTATTTT. The V and J genes are TRBV20-1 and TRBJ2-3; 10 nucleotides align to TRBD2. CDR1 and CDR2 from the germline V gene are DFQATT and SNEGSKA (reference sequence). V shed 1 base, J shed 1 base, and the junction held 5 bases outside the gene matches. This CDR3 is built from 16 residues.

This clonotype was observed a few times. The chain recombines TRBV6-1 with TRBJ1-2, with D possibly being TRBD1 (6 bases). The length of the CDR3 is 14 residues. Trimming removed 4 bases from V and 4 bases from J, with 13 bases in between. Germline values: CDR1 MNHNS, CDR2 SASEGT. The CDR3, as DNA: TGTGCCAGCAGTGGTAGGGACACCTCCTATGGCTACACCTTC. Its protein product is CASSGRDTSYGYTF.

CDR3 DNA sequence: TGTGCCAGCAGTCCCCAGGGACAGCGAGCATCCTACGAGCAGTACTTC. Protein: CASSPQGQRASYEQYF. The chain combines TRBV12-3 or TRBV12-4 with TRBJ2-7; 7 bases line up with TRBD1. The CDR3 covers 16 residues. V trimming: 5 bases; J trimming: 1 base; junction bases outside the gene matches: 11.

The chain couples TRBV29-1 to TRBJ2-6; D is undetermined. The ends were cut back, 6 bases at V and 0 bases at J, with 12 bases in the middle. The CDR3 is made up of 15 amino acids. CDR1 and CDR2 (germline): SQVTM, ANQGSEA. The CDR3 nucleotides read TGCAGCGTCTCCACAGCTCCCTCTGGGGCCAACGTCCTGACTTTC. Protein sequence: CSVSTAPSGANVLTF.